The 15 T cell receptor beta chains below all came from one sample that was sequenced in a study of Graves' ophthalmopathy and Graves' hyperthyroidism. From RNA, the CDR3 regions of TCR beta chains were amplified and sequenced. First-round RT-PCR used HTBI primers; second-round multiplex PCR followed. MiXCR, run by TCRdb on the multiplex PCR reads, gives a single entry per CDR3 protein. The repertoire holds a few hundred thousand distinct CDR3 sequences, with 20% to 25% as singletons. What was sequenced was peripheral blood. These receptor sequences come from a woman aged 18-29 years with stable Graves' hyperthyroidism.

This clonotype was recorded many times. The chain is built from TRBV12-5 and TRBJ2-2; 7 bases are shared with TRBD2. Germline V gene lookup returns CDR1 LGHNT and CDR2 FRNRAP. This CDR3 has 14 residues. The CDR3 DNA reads TGTGCCAGCAAAACTAGCGCCGGCACCGGGGAGCTGTTTTTT. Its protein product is CASKTSAGTGELFF.

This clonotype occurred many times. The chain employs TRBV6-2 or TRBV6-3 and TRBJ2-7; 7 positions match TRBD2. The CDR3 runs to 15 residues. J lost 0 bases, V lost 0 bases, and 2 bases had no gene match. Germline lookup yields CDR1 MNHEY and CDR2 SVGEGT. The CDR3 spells CASSYSWGGSYEQYF. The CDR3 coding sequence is TGTGCCAGCAGTTACTCGTGGGGGGGCTCCTACGAGCAGTACTTC.

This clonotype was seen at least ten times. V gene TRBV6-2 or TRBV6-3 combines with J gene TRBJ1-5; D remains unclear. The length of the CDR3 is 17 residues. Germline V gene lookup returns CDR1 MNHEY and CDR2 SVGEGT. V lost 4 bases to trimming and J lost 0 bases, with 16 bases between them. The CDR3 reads CASSSGIGWASNQPQHF. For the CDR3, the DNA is TGTGCCAGCAGTTCGGGTATAGGGTGGGCTAGCAATCAGCCCCAGCATTTT.

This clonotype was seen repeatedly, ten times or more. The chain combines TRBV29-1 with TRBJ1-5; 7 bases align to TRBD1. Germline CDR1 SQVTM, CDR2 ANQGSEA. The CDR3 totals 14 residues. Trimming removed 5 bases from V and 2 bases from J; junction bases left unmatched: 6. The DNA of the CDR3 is TGCAGCGTTCGGACAGGCTCCGGCAATCAGCCCCAGCATTTT. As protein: CSVRTGSGNQPQHF.

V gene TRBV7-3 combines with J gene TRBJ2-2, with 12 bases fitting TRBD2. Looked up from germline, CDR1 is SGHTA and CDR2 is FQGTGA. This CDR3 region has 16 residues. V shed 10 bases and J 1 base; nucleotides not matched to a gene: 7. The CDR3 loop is CATSPSGGGNTGELFF. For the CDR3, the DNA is TGTGCCACCTCCCCTAGCGGGGGGGGGAACACCGGGGAGCTGTTTTTT.

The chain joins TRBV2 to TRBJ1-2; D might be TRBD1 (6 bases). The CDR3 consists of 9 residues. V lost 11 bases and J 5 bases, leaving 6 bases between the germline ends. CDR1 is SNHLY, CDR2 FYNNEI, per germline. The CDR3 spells CAGTYGYTF. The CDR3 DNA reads TGTGCCGGGACATATGGCTACACCTTC.

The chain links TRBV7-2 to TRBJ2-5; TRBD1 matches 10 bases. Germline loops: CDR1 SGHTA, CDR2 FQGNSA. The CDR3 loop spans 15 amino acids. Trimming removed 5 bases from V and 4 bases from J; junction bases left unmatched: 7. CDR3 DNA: TGTGCCAGCAGCCCAAGGGACAGGGGAGCAGAGACCCAGTACTTC. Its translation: CASSPRDRGAETQYF.

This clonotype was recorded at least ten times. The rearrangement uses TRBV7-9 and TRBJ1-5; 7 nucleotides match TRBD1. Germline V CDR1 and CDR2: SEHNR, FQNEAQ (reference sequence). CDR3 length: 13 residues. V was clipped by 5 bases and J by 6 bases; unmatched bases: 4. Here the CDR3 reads CASSATGTQPQHF. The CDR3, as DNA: TGTGCCAGCAGCGCGACAGGGACTCAGCCCCAGCATTTT.

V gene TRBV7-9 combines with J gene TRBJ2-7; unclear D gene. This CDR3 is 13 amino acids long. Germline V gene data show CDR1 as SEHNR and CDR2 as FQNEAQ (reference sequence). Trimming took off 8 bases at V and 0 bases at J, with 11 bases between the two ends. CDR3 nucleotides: TGTGCCAGCGGCCATCCATCCTCCTACGAGCAGTACTTC. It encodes CASGHPSSYEQYF.

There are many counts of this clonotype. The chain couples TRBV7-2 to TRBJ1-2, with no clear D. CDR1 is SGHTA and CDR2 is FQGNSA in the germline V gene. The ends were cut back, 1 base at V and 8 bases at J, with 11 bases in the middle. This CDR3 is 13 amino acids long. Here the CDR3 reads CASSLGMAEGYTF. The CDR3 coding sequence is TGTGCCAGCAGCTTAGGTATGGCGGAAGGCTACACCTTC.

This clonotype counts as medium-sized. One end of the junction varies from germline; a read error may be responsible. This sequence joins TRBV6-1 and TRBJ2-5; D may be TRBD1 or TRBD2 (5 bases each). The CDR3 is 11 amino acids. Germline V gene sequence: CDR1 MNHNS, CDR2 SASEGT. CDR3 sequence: CASTLSGTLNF. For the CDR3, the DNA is TGTGCCAGCACACTCTCCGGGACCCTGAACTTC.

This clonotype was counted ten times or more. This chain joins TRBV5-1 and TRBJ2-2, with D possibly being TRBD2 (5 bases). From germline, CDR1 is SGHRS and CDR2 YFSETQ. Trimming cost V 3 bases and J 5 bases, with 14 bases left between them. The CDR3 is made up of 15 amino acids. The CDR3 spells CASSSAAVGTGELFF. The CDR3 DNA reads TGCGCCAGCAGCTCCGCAGCGGTGGGGACCGGGGAGCTGTTTTTT.

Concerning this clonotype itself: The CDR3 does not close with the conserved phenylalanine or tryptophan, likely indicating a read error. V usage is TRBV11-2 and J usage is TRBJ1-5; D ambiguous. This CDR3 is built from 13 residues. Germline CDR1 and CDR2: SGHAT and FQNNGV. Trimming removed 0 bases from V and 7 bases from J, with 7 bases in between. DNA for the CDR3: TGTGCCAGCAGCTTAGAGTATTGGCAGCCCCAGCATCTT. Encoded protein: CASSLEYWQPQHL.

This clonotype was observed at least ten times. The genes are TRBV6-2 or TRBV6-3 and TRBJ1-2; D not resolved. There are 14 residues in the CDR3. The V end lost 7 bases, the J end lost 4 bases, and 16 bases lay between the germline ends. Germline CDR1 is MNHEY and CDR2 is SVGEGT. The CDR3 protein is CASTRAEKAYGYTF. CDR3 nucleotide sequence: TGTGCCAGCACCCGGGCCGAGAAGGCCTATGGCTACACCTTC.

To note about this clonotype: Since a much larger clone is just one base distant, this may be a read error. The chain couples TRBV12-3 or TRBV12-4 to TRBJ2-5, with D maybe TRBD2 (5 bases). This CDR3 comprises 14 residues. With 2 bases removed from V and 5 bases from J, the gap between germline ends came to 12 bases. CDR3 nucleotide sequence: TGTGCCAGCAGTTTATCGATAGCGTTCGAGACCCAGTACTTC. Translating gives CASSLSIAFETQYF.